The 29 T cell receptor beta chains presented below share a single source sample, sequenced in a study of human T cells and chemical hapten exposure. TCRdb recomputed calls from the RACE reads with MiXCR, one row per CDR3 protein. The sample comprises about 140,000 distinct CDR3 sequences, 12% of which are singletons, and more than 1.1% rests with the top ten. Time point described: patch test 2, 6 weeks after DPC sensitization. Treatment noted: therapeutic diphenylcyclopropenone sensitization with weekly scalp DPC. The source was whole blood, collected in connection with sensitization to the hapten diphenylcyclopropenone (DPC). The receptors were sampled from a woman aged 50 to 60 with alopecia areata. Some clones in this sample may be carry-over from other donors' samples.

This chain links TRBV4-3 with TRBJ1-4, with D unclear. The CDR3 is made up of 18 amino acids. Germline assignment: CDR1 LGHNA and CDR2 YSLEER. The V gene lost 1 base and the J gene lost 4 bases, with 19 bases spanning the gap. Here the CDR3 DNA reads TGCGCCAGCAGCCAAGTTCACTCGAGTCTGGCTAATAATGAAAAACTGTTTTTT. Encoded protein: CASSQVHSSLANNEKLFF.

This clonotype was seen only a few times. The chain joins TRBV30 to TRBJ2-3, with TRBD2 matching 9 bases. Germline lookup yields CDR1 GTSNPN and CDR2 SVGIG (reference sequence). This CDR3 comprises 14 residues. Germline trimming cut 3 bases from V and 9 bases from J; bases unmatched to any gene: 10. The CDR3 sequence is CAWRAGGGTPTQYF. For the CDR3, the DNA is TGTGCCTGGAGAGCGGGGGGAGGTACTCCAACGCAGTATTTT.

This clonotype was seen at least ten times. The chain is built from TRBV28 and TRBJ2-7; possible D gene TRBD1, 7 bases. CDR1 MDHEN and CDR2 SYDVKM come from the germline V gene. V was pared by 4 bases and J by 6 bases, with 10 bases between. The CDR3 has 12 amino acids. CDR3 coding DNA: TGTGCCAGCAGTTCAGGGGGGAGCGAGCAGTACTTC. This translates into CASSSGGSEQYF.

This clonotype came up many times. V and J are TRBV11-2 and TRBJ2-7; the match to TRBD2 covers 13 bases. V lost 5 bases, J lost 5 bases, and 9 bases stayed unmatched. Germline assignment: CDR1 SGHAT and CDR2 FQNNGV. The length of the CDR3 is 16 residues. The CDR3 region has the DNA TGTGCCAGCAGCACACTAGCGGGAGGGCCCAGCCACGAGCAGTACTTC. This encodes CASSTLAGGPSHEQYF.

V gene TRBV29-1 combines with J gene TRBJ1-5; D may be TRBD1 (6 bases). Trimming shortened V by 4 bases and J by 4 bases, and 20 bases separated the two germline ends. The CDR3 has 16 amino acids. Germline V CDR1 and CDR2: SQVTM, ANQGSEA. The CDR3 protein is CSVATLGGEGNQPQHF. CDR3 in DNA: TGCAGCGTTGCCACCCTGGGGGGCGAGGGGAATCAGCCCCAGCATTTT.

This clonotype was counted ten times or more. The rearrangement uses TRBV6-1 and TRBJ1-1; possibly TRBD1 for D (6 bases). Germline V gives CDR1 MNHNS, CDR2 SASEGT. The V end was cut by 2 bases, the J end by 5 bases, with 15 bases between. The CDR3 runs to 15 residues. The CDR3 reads CASSEYAGARTEAFF. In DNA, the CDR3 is TGTGCCAGCAGTGAATATGCAGGGGCGCGAACTGAAGCTTTCTTT.

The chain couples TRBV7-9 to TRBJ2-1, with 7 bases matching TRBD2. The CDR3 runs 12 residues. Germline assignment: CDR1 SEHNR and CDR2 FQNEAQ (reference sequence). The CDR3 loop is CAGRAGINEQFF. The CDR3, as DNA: TGTGCAGGGAGAGCGGGAATCAATGAGCAGTTCTTC.

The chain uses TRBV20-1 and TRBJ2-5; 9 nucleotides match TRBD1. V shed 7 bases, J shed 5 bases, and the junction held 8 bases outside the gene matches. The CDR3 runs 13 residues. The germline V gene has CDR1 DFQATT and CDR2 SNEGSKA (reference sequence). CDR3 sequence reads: CSVPGQGIETQYF. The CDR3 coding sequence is TGCAGTGTCCCCGGACAGGGGATTGAGACCCAGTACTTC.

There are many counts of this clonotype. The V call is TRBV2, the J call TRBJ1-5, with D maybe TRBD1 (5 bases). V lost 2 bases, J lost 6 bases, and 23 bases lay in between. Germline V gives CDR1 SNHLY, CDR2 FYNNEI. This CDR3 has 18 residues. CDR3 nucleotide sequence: TGTGCCAGCAGTGAATTCACCCCCAAGCAGGGAAGGTCTCAGCCCCAGCATTTT. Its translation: CASSEFTPKQGRSQPQHF. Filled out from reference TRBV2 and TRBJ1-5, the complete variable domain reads EPEVTQTPSHQVTQMGQEVILRCVPISNHLYFYWYRQILGQKVEFLVSFYNNEISEKSEIFDDQFSVERPDGSNFTLKIRSTKLEDSAMYFCASSEFTPKQGRSQPQHFGDGTRLSIL.

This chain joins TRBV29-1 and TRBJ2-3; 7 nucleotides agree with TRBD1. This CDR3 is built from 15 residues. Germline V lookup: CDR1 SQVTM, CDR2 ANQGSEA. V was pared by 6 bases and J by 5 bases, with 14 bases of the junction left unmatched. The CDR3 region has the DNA TGCAGCGTCGAACACTCCGGGACAGAGAGAGATACGCAGTATTTT. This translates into CSVEHSGTERDTQYF.

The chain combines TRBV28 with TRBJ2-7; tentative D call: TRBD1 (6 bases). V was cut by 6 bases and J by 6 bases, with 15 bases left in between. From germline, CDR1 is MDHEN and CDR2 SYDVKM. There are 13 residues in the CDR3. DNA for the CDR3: TGTGCCAGCAGCACAGGGTCCCGGGGCGAGCAGTACTTC. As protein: CASSTGSRGEQYF. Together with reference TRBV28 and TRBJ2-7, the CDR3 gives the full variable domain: DVKVTQSSRYLVKRTGEKVFLECVQDMDHENMFWYRQDPGLGLRLIYFSYDVKMKEKGDIPEGYSVSREKKERFSLILESASTNQTSMYLCASSTGSRGEQYFGPGTRLTVT.

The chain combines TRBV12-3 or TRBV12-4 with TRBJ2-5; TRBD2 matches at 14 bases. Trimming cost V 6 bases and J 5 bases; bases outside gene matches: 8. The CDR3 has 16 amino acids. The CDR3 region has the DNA TGTGCCAGCAGCCGGACTAGCGGGAGGAGGGAGGAGACCCAGTACTTC. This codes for CASSRTSGRREETQYF.

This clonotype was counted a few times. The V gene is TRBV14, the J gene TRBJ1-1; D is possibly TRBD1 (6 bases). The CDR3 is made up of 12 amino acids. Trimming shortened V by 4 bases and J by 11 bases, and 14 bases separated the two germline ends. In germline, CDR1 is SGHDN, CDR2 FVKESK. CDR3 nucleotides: TGTGCCAGCAGCCCTCAGGGGTTTAGGGCTTTCTTT. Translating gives CASSPQGFRAFF.

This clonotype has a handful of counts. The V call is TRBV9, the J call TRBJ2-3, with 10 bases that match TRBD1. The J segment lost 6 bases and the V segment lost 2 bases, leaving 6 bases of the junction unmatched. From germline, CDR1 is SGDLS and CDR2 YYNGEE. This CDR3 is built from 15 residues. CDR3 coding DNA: TGTGCCAGCAGCGTTGACAGGGGGCCCGTGGATACGCAGTATTTT. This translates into CASSVDRGPVDTQYF.

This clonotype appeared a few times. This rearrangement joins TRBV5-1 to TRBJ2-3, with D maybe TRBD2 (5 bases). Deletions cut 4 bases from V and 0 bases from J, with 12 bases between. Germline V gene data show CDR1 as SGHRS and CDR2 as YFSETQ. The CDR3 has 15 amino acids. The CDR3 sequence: CASSIGLLSTDTQYF. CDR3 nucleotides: TGCGCCAGCAGCATAGGACTCCTCAGCACAGATACGCAGTATTTT.

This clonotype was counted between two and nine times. CDR3 loop: CASRDWQDSGANVLTF. DNA of the CDR3: TGCGCCAGCAGAGACTGGCAGGACTCTGGGGCCAACGTCCTGACTTTC. This chain links TRBV10-2 with TRBJ2-6; D is unclear. From germline, CDR1 is WSHSY and CDR2 SAAADI. The CDR3 extends over 16 amino acids. Trimming cost V 6 bases and J 0 bases, with 12 bases left between them.

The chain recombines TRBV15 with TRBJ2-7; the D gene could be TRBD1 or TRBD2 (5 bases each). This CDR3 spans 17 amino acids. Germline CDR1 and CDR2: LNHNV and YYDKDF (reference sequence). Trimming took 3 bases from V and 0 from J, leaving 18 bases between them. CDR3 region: CATSSPGALRASYEQYF. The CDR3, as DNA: TGTGCCACCAGCAGCCCCGGGGCGTTGCGGGCCTCCTACGAGCAGTACTTC.

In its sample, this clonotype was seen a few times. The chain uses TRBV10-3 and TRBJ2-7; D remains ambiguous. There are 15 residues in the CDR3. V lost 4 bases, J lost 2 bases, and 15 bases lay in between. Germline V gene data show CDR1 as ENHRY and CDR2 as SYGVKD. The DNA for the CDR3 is TGTGCCATCAGTGGGACGGACGGTCTGCCCTACGAGCAGTACTTC. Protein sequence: CAISGTDGLPYEQYF.

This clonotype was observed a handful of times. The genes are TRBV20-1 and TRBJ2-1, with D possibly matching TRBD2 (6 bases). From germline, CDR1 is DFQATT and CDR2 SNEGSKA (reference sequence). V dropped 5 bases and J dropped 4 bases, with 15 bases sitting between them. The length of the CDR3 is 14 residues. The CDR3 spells CSAPRRDGYNEQFF. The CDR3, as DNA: TGCAGTGCTCCTCGGCGGGACGGGTACAATGAGCAGTTCTTC.

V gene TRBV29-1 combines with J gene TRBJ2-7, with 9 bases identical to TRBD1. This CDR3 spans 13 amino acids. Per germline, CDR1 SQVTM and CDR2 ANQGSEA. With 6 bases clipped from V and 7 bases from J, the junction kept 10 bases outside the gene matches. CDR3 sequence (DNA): TGCAGCGTGGGGACAGGGACAGCGCGTGAGCAGTACTTC. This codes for CSVGTGTAREQYF.

CDR3 nucleotides: TGTGCCAGCAGCTTAGGGTACAGGGACCAAGAGACCCAGTACTTC. Its translation is CASSLGYRDQETQYF. The V and J genes are TRBV11-3 and TRBJ2-5; tentatively, D is TRBD1 (6 bases). Germline-derived CDR1 and CDR2 are SGHNT and YENEEA. Trimming removed 1 base from V and 0 bases from J, with 9 bases in between. There are 15 residues in the CDR3. Full variable domain (rest looked up from reference TRBV11-3 and TRBJ2-5): EAGVVQSPRYKIIEKKQPVAFWCNPISGHNTLYWYLQNLGQGPELLIRYENEEAVDDSQLPKDRFSAERLKGVDSTLKIQPAELGDSAVYLCASSLGYRDQETQYFGPGTRLLVL.

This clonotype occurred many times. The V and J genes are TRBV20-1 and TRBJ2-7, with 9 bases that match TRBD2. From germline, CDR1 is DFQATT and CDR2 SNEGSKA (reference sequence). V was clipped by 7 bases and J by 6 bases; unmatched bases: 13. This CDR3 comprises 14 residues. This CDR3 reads CSVPPGGLAGEQYF. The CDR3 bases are TGCAGTGTTCCCCCTGGGGGACTAGCCGGCGAGCAGTACTTC.

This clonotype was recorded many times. CDR3 nucleotide sequence: TGTGCCAGCAGTCAGGACAGGGGCCGTCAGCCCCAGCATTTT. This gives the protein CASSQDRGRQPQHF. The V call is TRBV6-5, the J call TRBJ1-5, with TRBD1 matching 9 bases. V was clipped by 5 bases and J by 6 bases; unmatched bases: 5. Per germline, CDR1 MNHEY and CDR2 SVGAGI. The CDR3 spans 14 residues.

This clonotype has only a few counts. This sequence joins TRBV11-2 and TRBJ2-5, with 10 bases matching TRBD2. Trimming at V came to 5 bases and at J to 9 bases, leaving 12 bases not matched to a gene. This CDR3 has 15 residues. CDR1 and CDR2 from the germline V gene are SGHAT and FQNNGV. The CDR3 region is CASSPLSSGSPPQYF. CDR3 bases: TGTGCCAGCAGCCCCCTATCTAGCGGGAGTCCTCCCCAGTACTTC.

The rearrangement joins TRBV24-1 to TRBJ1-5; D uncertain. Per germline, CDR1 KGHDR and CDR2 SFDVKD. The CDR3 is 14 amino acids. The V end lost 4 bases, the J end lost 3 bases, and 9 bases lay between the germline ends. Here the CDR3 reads CATSDPATNQPQHF. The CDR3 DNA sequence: TGTGCCACCAGTGACCCAGCTACCAATCAGCCCCAGCATTTT.

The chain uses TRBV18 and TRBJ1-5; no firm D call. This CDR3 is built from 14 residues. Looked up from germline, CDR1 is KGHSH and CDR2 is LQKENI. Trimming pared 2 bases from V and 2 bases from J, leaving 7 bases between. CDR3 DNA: TGTGCCAGCTCACCAGGGGTGGGCAATCAGCCCCAGCATTTT. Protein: CASSPGVGNQPQHF.

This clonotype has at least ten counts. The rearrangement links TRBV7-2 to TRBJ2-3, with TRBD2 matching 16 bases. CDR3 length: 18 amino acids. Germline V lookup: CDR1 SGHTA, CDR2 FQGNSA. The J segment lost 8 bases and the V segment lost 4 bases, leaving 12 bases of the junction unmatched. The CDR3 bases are TGTGCCAGCAGCTCCGAAGGGACTAGCGGGAGGGCCCTCGGTACGCAGTATTTT. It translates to CASSSEGTSGRALGTQYF.

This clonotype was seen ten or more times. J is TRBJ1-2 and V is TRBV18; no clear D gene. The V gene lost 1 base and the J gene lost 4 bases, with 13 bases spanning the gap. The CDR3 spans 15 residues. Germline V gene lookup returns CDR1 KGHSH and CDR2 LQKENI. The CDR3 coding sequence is TGTGCCAGCTCACCACTGGACGGCTCAATCTATGGCTACACCTTC. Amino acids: CASSPLDGSIYGYTF.

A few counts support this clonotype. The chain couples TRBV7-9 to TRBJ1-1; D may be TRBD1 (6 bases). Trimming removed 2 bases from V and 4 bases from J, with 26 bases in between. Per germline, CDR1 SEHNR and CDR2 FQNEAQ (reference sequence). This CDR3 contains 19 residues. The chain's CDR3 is CASSLPLRRRAGESTEAFF. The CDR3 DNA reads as TGTGCCAGCAGCTTACCTTTACGTAGGAGGGCAGGGGAGAGCACTGAAGCTTTCTTT.